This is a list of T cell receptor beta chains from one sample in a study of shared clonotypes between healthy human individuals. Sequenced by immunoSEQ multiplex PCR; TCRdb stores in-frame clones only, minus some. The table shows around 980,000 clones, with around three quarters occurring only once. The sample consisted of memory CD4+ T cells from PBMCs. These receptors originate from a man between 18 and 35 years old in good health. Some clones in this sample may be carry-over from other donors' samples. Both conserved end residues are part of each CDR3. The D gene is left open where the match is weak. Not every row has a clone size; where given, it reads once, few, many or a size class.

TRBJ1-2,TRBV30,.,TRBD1,CAWGQGTGVGYTF
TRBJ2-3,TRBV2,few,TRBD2,CASRLRGASGRAATDTQYF
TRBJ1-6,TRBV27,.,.,CATPGRLNSPLHF
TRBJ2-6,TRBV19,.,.,CASRSGNGANVLTF
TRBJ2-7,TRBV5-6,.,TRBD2,CASSLARTAGDYEQYF
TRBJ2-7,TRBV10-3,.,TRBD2,CAMGGGLAGERRHEQYF
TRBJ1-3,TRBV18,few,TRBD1,CASLADRGAGNTIYF
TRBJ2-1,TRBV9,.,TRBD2,CASSVAQREGNEQFF
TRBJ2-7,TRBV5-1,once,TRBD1,CASSLDGTGGYEQYF
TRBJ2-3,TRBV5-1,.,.,CASTTTGWIGDTQYF
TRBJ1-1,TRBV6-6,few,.,CASSFRPLESQAFF
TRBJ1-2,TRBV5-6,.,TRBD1,CASSSQGIIGGYTF
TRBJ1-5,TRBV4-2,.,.,CASSQDRKDQPQHF
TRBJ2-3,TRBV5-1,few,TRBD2,CASSREGPGDTQYF
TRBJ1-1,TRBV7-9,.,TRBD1,CASSPTGQRSFF
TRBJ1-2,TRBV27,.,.,CASSFNSGSYGYTF
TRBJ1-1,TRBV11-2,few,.,CASSFQENTEAFF
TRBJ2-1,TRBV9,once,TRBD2,CASSVVPSGVGEQFF
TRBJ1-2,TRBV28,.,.,CASSRQGNYGYTF
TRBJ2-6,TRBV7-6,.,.,CASSQPSKANVLTF
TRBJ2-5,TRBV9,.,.,CASSPLEGAETQYF
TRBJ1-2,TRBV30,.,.,CALLRAGTYGYTF
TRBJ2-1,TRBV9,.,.,CASSESGGTYNEQFF
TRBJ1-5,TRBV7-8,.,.,CASSAGGQPQHF
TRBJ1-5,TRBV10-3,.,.,CAIRGLAGEAQHF
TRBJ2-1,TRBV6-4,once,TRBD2,CASSDAGRAIDEQFF
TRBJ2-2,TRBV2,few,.,CASSEVGTGELFF
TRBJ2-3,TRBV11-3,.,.,CASSLGGVNTDTQYF
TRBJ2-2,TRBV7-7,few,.,CASSPRPGYGGELFF
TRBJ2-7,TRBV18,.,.,CASSPGGLVLSAYEQYF
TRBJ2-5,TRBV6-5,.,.,CASSNRPETQYF
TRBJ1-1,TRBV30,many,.,CAWRQGPTEAFF
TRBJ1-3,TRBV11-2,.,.,CASSLGAASSGNTIYF
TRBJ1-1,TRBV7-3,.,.,CASSLQGMNTEAFF
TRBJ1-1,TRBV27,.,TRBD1,CASSRSMGQPTEAFF
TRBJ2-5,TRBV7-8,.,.,CASSPPGARGFQYF
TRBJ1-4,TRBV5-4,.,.,CASSLNFDKLFF
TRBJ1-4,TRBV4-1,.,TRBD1,CASSLTGTGAEKLFF
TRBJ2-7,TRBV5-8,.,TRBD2,CASSPAGVYEQYF
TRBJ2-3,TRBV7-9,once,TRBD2,CASSSTSGRTQYF
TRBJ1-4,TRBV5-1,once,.,CASRTGGNEKLFF
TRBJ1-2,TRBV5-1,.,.,CASSLVTGGGYGYTF
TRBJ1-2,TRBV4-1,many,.,CASSQEMRPGLGVNYGYTF
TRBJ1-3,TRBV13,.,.,CASSLGTPLAGNTIYF
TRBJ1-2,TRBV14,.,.,CASSQDLLPTDVYGYTF
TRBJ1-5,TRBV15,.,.,CATSRQGIGDQPQHF
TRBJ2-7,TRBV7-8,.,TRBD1,CASLRGQGYEQYF
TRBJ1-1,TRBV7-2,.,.,CASSPWGGDTEAFF
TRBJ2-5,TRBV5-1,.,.,CASSLATIQETQYF